This TCR beta chain was retrieved from a study of blood T cell repertoires in COVID-19. Clones were read by immunoSEQ multiplex PCR, and TCRdb kept only the in-frame ones, dropping some. This sample carries 160,000 or so clones, around 84% of them seen once, and the ten largest clones take about 8%. Germline V CDR1 and CDR2: LNHDA, SQIVND (reference sequence). V was shortened by 5 bases and J by 4 bases, with 14 bases between the two germline ends. CDR3 length equals 14 residues. In assigning cohorts, the study relied on participant-reported clinical history. The sequenced sample consisted of PBMCs or T cells enriched from blood (not recorded which). The sequence was collected from a woman between 45 and 65 years old who had recovered from COVID-19. The chain combines TRBV19 with TRBJ1-1; D is undetermined. Here the CDR3 reads CASSFAVLGTEAFF. For the CDR3, the DNA is TGTGCCAGTAGTTTCGCCGTCCTAGGCACTGAAGCTTTCTTT.